This record concerns one T cell receptor beta chain sequence. This sample is drawn from a study of blood T cell repertoires in COVID-19. About the research overall: COVID-19 samples, acute and convalescent, were from the United States, Italy and Spain. PBMCs, B-cell-depleted T cells, or T cells provided the cDNA or gDNA that made up the material.

Per the authors' pipeline: Reference gene primer amplification in the assay estimated nucleated cell counts. Data came from immunoSEQ multiplex PCR; TCRdb stores just in-frame clones and leaves some out. V, J and clone size reflect that table, while D and trimming were determined from the DNA. The sample carries 150,000 to 200,000 clones, around 82% recorded once. The material sequenced was peripheral blood. The TCR was taken from a woman aged 80 or over with acute or convalescent COVID-19.

The CDR3 reads CASSVAGTGGSYEQYF. CDR3 DNA: TGTGCCAGCAGCGTAGCAGGGACAGGGGGATCCTACGAGCAGTACTTC. The chain is built from TRBV9 and TRBJ2-7; TRBD1 agrees at 11 bases. V lost 0 bases and J lost 1; bases outside the gene matches: 3. This CDR3 spans 16 amino acids. Germline V CDR1 and CDR2: SGDLS, YYNGEE.